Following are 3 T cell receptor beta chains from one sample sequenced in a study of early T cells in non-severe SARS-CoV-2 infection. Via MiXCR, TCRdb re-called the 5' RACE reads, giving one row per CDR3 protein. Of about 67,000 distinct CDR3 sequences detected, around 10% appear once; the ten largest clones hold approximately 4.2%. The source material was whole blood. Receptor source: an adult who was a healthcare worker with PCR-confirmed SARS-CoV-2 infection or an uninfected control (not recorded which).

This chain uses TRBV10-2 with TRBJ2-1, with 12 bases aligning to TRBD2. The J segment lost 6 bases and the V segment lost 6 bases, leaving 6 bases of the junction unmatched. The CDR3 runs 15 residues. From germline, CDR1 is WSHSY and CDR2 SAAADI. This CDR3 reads CASRETSGRANEQFF. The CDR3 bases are TGCGCCAGCAGGGAGACTAGCGGGAGAGCCAATGAGCAGTTCTTC.

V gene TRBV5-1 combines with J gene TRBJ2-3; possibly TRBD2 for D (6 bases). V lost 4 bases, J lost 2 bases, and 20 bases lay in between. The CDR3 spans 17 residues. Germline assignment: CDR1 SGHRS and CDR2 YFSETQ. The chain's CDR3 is CASSKDRDFIDTDTQYF. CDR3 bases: TGCGCCAGCAGCAAAGACCGGGACTTCATCGACACAGATACGCAGTATTTT.

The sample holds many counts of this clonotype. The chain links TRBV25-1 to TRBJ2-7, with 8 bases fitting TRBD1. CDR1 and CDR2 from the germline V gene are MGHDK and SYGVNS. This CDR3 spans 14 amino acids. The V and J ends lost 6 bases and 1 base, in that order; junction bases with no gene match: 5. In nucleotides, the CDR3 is TGTGCCAGCAGGCGGACAGGGACTTCCTACGAGCAGTACTTC. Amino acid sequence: CASRRTGTSYEQYF.